Reported below is one T cell receptor beta chain. Its matching antigen is unknown. This entry comes from a study of Ad26.COV2.S vaccination and SARS-CoV-2 variants. Study-level findings and limits: Spike-specific TCR breadth in vaccine recipients exceeded that seen in placebo recipients. Assessments of TCR breadth and depth may have underestimated the total T cell responses. Once vaccination had occurred, spike-specific CD8+ and CD4+ T cell responses reportedly showed substantial breadth.

This CDR3 comprises 14 residues. The V gene's germline CDR1 is SGHAT and CDR2 FQNNGV. V gave up 5 bases and J gave up 4 bases, with 14 bases separating them. Repertoires were generated with immunoSEQ multiplex PCR, while TCRdb's copy carries only in-frame clones and drops some. The table shows 75,000 to 100,000 clones, with 82% occurring only once. Specimen: peripheral blood, collected after recovery from COVID-19. The TCR sequence derives from a human donor who had recovered from COVID-19. The chain is built from TRBV11-2 and TRBJ2-5, with no clear D. CDR3 in DNA: TGTGCCAGCAGCCGGGCCCCGAGAGGAGAGACCCAGTACTTC. This encodes CASSRAPRGETQYF.